A selection of T cell receptor beta chains follows, all from one sample in a study of spatial heterogeneity in lung cancer. TCRdb reprocessed the 5' RACE reads via MiXCR and lists one record per CDR3 protein. The repertoire holds around 92,000 distinct CDR3 sequences, less than 15% seen once, with 35% to 50% in the top ten. Specimen: PBMCs, collected at surgery. These receptors came from a male donor with early-stage non-small cell lung cancer. The CDR3 runs from the conserved cysteine through the conserved F or W. A D gene is named only where the DNA matches it firmly. The size field is filled for only some rows; it gives once, few, many or a size class.

j_call v_call d_call clone_size cdr3_aa cdr3_nt
TRBJ2-7 TRBV7-2 NA NA CASSSGPYYEQYF TGTGCCAGCAGCTCCGGACCCTACTACGAGCAGTACTTC
TRBJ2-6 TRBV10-3 NA NA CAISDGPPGSGANVLTF TGTGCCATCAGTGACGGCCCCCCCGGGTCAGGGGCCAACGTCCTGACTTTC
TRBJ2-5 TRBV5-1 NA many CASTRRGEETQYF TGCGCCAGCACCCGCAGGGGGGAAGAGACCCAGTACTTC
TRBJ1-1 TRBV6-1 NA NA CASTQTSEANTEAFF TGTGCCAGCACCCAAACCAGTGAAGCTAACACTGAAGCTTTCTTT
TRBJ2-3 TRBV27 NA NA CASSPQRLPDTQYF TGTGCCAGCAGTCCACAGAGGCTCCCAGATACGCAGTATTTT
TRBJ1-2 TRBV9 TRBD1 NA CASSLQGSLTNYGYTF TGTGCCAGCAGTCTACAGGGGAGCCTGACTAACTATGGCTACACCTTC
TRBJ2-7 TRBV7-2 TRBD1 NA CASSLDRGLYEQYF TGTGCCAGCAGCCTTGACAGGGGGCTCTACGAGCAGTACTTC
TRBJ2-2 TRBV5-1 TRBD1 many CASSLGQGITGELFF TGCGCCAGCAGCTTGGGACAGGGCATCACCGGGGAGCTGTTTTTT
TRBJ2-2 TRBV7-2 NA NA CASSFQLLNTGELFF TGTGCCAGCAGCTTTCAACTCCTGAACACCGGGGAGCTGTTTTTT
TRBJ1-6 TRBV20-1 NA few CSAPDRWAAESYNSPLHF TGCAGTGCCCCAGACCGGTGGGCGGCCGAATCCTATAATTCACCCCTCCACTTT
TRBJ2-1 TRBV7-3 NA NA CASSLSGQRNNEQFF TGTGCCAGCAGCTTGTCGGGACAAAGGAACAATGAGCAGTTCTTC
TRBJ2-6 TRBV9 NA many CASSVEGGRTGSGANVLTF TGTGCCAGCAGCGTAGAGGGGGGCAGGACAGGCTCTGGGGCCAACGTCCTGACTTTC
TRBJ2-3 TRBV10-3 TRBD2 many CAISEGLNREGYTQYF TGTGCCATCAGTGAGGGACTGAATCGGGAGGGTTATACGCAGTATTTT
TRBJ2-2 TRBV7-2 TRBD1 few CASSLVGQATGELFF TGTGCCAGCAGCTTAGTTGGACAGGCAACCGGGGAGCTGTTTTTT
TRBJ2-7 TRBV13 TRBD2 NA CASSPSGSFPTYEQYF TGTGCCAGCAGCCCTAGCGGGAGCTTTCCCACCTACGAGCAGTACTTC
TRBJ1-1 TRBV7-2 NA NA CASSLARGGTEAFF TGTGCCAGCAGCTTAGCCAGGGGTGGGACTGAAGCTTTCTTT
TRBJ2-3 TRBV12-3/TRBV12-4 TRBD2 few CASRRGVGLAGKDTQYF TGTGCCAGCAGGAGGGGTGTAGGGCTAGCGGGAAAAGATACGCAGTATTTT
TRBJ2-2 TRBV12-3/TRBV12-4 NA NA CASSRQDKGELFF TGTGCCAGCAGTCGACAGGACAAAGGGGAGCTGTTTTTT
TRBJ2-2 TRBV5-1 NA many CASSWRDRNTGELFF TGCGCCAGCAGCTGGAGGGACAGAAACACCGGGGAGCTGTTTTTT
TRBJ1-5 TRBV2 NA few CASSEAGSPGDQPQHF TGTGCCAGCAGTGAAGCGGGCAGCCCAGGGGATCAGCCCCAGCATTTT
TRBJ2-1 TRBV2 TRBD1 NA CASDRENNEQFF TGTGCCAGCGACAGGGAGAACAATGAGCAGTTCTTC
TRBJ2-3 TRBV7-2 TRBD2 many CASRIAGEDTQYF TGTGCCAGCAGAATAGCGGGGGAGGATACGCAGTATTTT
TRBJ2-5 TRBV4-1 NA few CASSQDLEETQYF TGCGCCAGCAGCCAAGATCTGGAAGAGACCCAGTACTTC
TRBJ2-7 TRBV19 TRBD2 few CASSMSSGGTYEQYF TGTGCCAGTAGTATGTCTAGCGGGGGCACCTACGAGCAGTACTTC
TRBJ2-3 TRBV5-6 NA many CASSWFMTDTQYF TGTGCCAGCAGCTGGTTTATGACAGATACGCAGTATTTT
TRBJ2-7 TRBV27 NA many CASSFNRGGSYEQYF TGTGCCAGCAGTTTTAACAGGGGGGGATCCTACGAGCAGTACTTC